A selection of T cell receptor beta chains follows, all from one sample in a study of T cells in Graves' hyperthyroidism and ophthalmopathy. MiXCR, run by TCRdb on the multiplex PCR reads, gives a single entry per CDR3 protein. The table lists more than 550,000 distinct CDR3 sequences, roughly 17% of them singletons, with roughly 16% in the top ten. Sample: blood. These receptors were taken from a man aged 50 to 60 with Graves' hyperthyroidism. Each CDR3 is given without its conserved first and last residue. Only some rows state a clone size, as once, few, many or a class for expanded clones.

clone size | J gene | V gene | CDR3 protein
- | TRBJ2-5 | TRBV29-1 | SVGRGQETQY
many | TRBJ2-3 | TRBV5-1 | ASSRQGERADTQY
few | TRBJ2-2 | TRBV19 | ASQTSGSSSLNTGELF
- | TRBJ1-1 | TRBV4-1 | ASSRLRSEKNTEAF
many | TRBJ1-1 | TRBV5-5 | ASSWDRAVTEAF
many | TRBJ2-1 | TRBV10-3 | AISELGQPGNEQF
many | TRBJ2-6 | TRBV7-9 | ASSSREKGGSGANVLT
- | TRBJ1-3 | TRBV7-2 | ASSSPNVNIY
many | TRBJ1-1 | TRBV27 | ASSSRAENTEAF
- | TRBJ1-3 | TRBV11-2 | ASSAPGGWGNTIY
- | TRBJ2-2 | TRBV28 | ASSAIETGDGTGELF
- | TRBJ2-3 | TRBV6-5 | ASSYFSGIGTDTQY
many | TRBJ2-1 | TRBV2 | ASSPSGTPRGSNEQF
many | TRBJ2-1 | TRBV18 | ASSSEQAYNEQF
many | TRBJ1-2 | TRBV6-5 | ASSYASGTGGNGYGYT
- | TRBJ2-3 | TRBV3-1 | ASSQDLAGGPDTQY
many | TRBJ1-3 | TRBV11-2 | ASSLTTGSGNTIY
few | TRBJ1-2 | TRBV6-2/TRBV6-3 | ASSTTGVGGYT
few | TRBJ2-3 | TRBV20-1 | SAEAGATDTQY
- | TRBJ2-7 | TRBV6-5 | ASSYSNGLGYEQY
- | TRBJ2-3 | TRBV6-1 | ASSSGGEADTQY
- | TRBJ1-1 | TRBV30 | AWSVRAPGTEAF
many | TRBJ2-1 | TRBV20-1 | SALRGGRAGGEQF
few | TRBJ2-1 | TRBV4-3 | ASSLRDYPKDEQF
few | TRBJ1-2 | TRBV20-1 | SARDGNSYGYT
- | TRBJ2-1 | TRBV11-1 | ASSLEGREGLDEQF
- | TRBJ2-1 | TRBV27 | ASSSSLQGEQF
many | TRBJ1-2 | TRBV12-3/TRBV12-4 | ASWFRGQGNYGYT